The 23 T cell receptor beta chains presented below share a single source sample, sequenced in a study of cytomegalovirus exposure and HLA in healthy donors. PCR involved 60 Vbeta and 13 Jbeta primers. Using immunoSEQ multiplex PCR, the repertoire was profiled, and TCRdb retains in-frame clones only, with some absent. This sample has around 130,000 clones, with roughly 77% found just once. Sequenced material: PBMCs. The origin of the receptors is a woman in her 30s in good health and CMV-seronegative.

J is TRBJ1-1 and V is TRBV10-3; D call uncertain. CDR1 and CDR2 from the germline V gene are ENHRY and SYGVKD. The V end was cut by 4 bases, the J end by 6 bases, with 27 bases between. The CDR3 has 18 residues. The CDR3 loop reads CAISASRSGLPPGAEAFF. The CDR3, as DNA: TGTGCCATCAGTGCCTCTCGGTCCGGACTTCCTCCGGGCGCTGAAGCTTTCTTT.

The chain uses TRBV28 and TRBJ2-3; weak D call: TRBD2 (5 bases). V was trimmed by 7 bases and J by 3 bases, leaving 11 bases between them. The CDR3 contains 13 residues. Germline V gene lookup returns CDR1 MDHEN and CDR2 SYDVKM. The CDR3, as DNA: TGTGCCAGCACCCAGGCGGGTACAGATACGCAGTATTTT. This codes for CASTQAGTDTQYF.

This clone was recorded a few times. This sequence joins TRBV2 and TRBJ1-1, with TRBD1 matching over 7 bases. This CDR3 region has 13 residues. Germline values: CDR1 SNHLY, CDR2 FYNNEI. V lost 9 bases, J lost 2 bases, and 6 bases stayed unmatched. CDR3 DNA sequence: TGTGCCAGTATGACAGGGATTAACACTGAAGCTTTCTTT. It encodes CASMTGINTEAFF.

The genes are TRBV5-1 and TRBJ2-3, with 7 bases that match TRBD2. The J segment lost 4 bases and the V segment lost 4 bases, leaving 12 bases of the junction unmatched. The CDR3 has 16 amino acids. Germline-derived CDR1 and CDR2 are SGHRS and YFSETQ. CDR3 sequence (DNA): TGCGCCAGCAGCCCCGTAGGGCGGGGGAGCCCAGATACGCAGTATTTT. It specifies CASSPVGRGSPDTQYF. The full variable domain, in which reference TRBV5-1 and TRBJ2-3 provide the parts outside the CDR3, is KAGVTQTPRYLIKTRGQQVTLSCSPISGHRSVSWYQQTPGQGLQFLFEYFSETQRNKGNFPGRFSGRQFSNSRSEMNVSTLELGDSALYLCASSPVGRGSPDTQYFGPGTRLTVL.

Worth noting for this clone: A junction boundary mismatches the germline segment, possibly from a read error. V and J are TRBV27 and TRBJ1-5, with a weak D call TRBD1 (5 bases). Germline V CDR1 and CDR2: MNHEY, SMNVEV (reference sequence). The CDR3 is 17 residues long. The CDR3 DNA follows: TGTGCCAGCAGATTATCCGGGGGGACGGCTAGCAATCAGCCCCAGCATTTT. Translation: CASRLSGGTASNQPQHF.

The chain couples TRBV9 to TRBJ2-1; 10 bases are a match to TRBD2. Germline V gene sequence: CDR1 SGDLS, CDR2 YYNGEE. The CDR3 is 15 amino acids. V shed 0 bases, J shed 10 bases, and the junction held 7 bases outside the gene matches. The DNA for the CDR3 is TGTGCCAGCAGCGTAGCTGGGGAGCGGGGGGGGGAGCAGTTCTTC. It yields the protein CASSVAGERGGEQFF.

The chain carries TRBV2 and TRBJ1-2; 10 bases align to TRBD1. The CDR3 runs 13 residues. With 5 bases clipped from V and 7 bases from J, the junction kept 4 bases outside the gene matches. Germline assignment: CDR1 SNHLY and CDR2 FYNNEI. CDR3 DNA: TGTGCCAGCAGTCCGGACAGGGGGGTTGGCTACACCTTC. It is translated as CASSPDRGVGYTF.

This chain connects TRBV29-1 to TRBJ2-1; TRBD2 matches 7 bases. Germline V gives CDR1 SQVTM, CDR2 ANQGSEA. Trimming took 5 bases from V and 1 from J; bases not matched to a gene: 14. The length of the CDR3 is 17 residues. CDR3 loop: CSVRLAGVFLSYNEQFF. The CDR3 DNA is TGCAGCGTTAGGTTGGCGGGAGTGTTTTTGTCCTACAATGAGCAGTTCTTC.

V is TRBV6-1 and J is TRBJ2-7, with unresolved D. Germline values: CDR1 MNHNS, CDR2 SASEGT. V shed 5 bases and J shed 4 bases, with 15 bases lying between them. This CDR3 comprises 14 residues. The CDR3 sequence is CASSYQARSYEQYF. CDR3 coding DNA: TGTGCCAGCAGTTATCAGGCGCGTTCGTACGAGCAGTACTTC.

This chain connects TRBV19 to TRBJ2-7; TRBD2 agrees at 8 bases. Germline CDR1 is LNHDA and CDR2 is SQIVND (reference sequence). The J segment lost 3 bases and the V segment lost 3 bases, leaving 7 bases of the junction unmatched. The CDR3 totals 15 residues. The CDR3 protein is CASSISGGPFYEQYF. CDR3 coding DNA: TGTGCCAGTAGTATCTCGGGAGGGCCGTTCTACGAGCAGTACTTC.

Note on this clone: Compared with germline, one end of the junction differs, possibly owing to a read error. V and J are TRBV11-2 and TRBJ2-1, with D possibly TRBD2 on 7 matching bases. The CDR3 runs to 13 residues. Germline V gene lookup returns CDR1 SGHAT and CDR2 FQNNGV. The CDR3 nucleotides are TGTGCCGGGGGGGCATCCTCCTACAATGGGCAGTTCTTC. Translating it yields CAGGASSYNGQFF.

This clone was recorded only once. The same CDR3 arises from other DNA sequences in this sample as well. The chain links TRBV5-5 to TRBJ2-3, with 7 bases identical to TRBD1. The CDR3 runs 14 residues. Germline CDR1 is SGHKS and CDR2 is YYEKEE (reference sequence). J gave up 0 bases and V 7 bases, and 5 bases lay outside the gene matches. The CDR3 protein is CASLTGASTDTQYF. The CDR3 DNA sequence: TGTGCCAGCCTAACAGGGGCTAGCACAGATACGCAGTATTTT.

The chain recombines TRBV6-5 with TRBJ1-3, with 7 bases that match TRBD1. J gave up 4 bases and V 2 bases, and 5 bases lay outside the gene matches. This CDR3 has 15 amino acids. Germline CDR1 is MNHEY and CDR2 is SVGAGI. The CDR3 protein is CASSYAGGDGNTIYF. The CDR3 coding sequence is TGTGCCAGCAGTTACGCAGGGGGAGACGGAAACACCATATATTTT.

The chain employs TRBV18 and TRBJ1-2; 12 bases agree with TRBD1. V lost 5 bases, J lost 6 bases, and 7 bases stayed unmatched. Germline lookup yields CDR1 KGHSH and CDR2 LQKENI. CDR3 length equals 15 residues. In nucleotides, the CDR3 is TGTGCCAGCTCAAGCCGGGACAGGGGGCAAGATGGCTACACCTTC. Residues: CASSSRDRGQDGYTF.

The J gene is TRBJ2-1, the V gene TRBV14; tentatively, D is TRBD2 (6 bases). CDR3 length equals 15 residues. Deletions cut 4 bases from V and 9 bases from J, with 19 bases between. Germline V gene data show CDR1 as SGHDN and CDR2 as FVKESK. The CDR3 region has the DNA TGTGCCAGCAGCCCCGCGGGGTCTCAGCTGGGTGAGCAGTTCTTC. This translates into CASSPAGSQLGEQFF.

In this sample, this clone turned up a few times. The rearrangement uses TRBV28 and TRBJ2-5, with TRBD2 matching 12 bases. Per germline, CDR1 MDHEN and CDR2 SYDVKM. The CDR3 contains 17 residues. V dropped 5 bases and J dropped 4; count of bases not matched to a gene: 11. CDR3 sequence reads: CASSPGALAGGPETQYF. The CDR3 coding sequence is TGTGCCAGCAGTCCCGGGGCGCTAGCGGGAGGGCCAGAGACCCAGTACTTC.

This clone was counted only a few times. The rearrangement links TRBV9 to TRBJ1-1; 8 nucleotides match TRBD1. Germline CDR1 and CDR2: SGDLS and YYNGEE. V shed 4 bases and J 4 bases; nucleotides not matched to a gene: 3. The CDR3 sequence is 13 residues long. DNA for the CDR3: TGTGCCAGCAGCCAGGGGGCTGGCACTGAAGCTTTCTTT. Encoded protein: CASSQGAGTEAFF.

The chain uses TRBV4-2 and TRBJ2-5; tentative D call: TRBD1 (6 bases). CDR1 is LGHNA and CDR2 is YNFKEQ in the germline V gene. CDR3 length: 16 residues. Trimming stripped 0 bases from V and 4 bases from J, with 15 bases between. The CDR3 nucleotides read TGTGCCAGCAGCCAAGATCCGAGTGGGGGCGGAGAGACCCAGTACTTC. Translation: CASSQDPSGGGETQYF.

The chain uses TRBV4-1 and TRBJ2-3; tentative D call: TRBD1 (5 bases). Germline V gene lookup returns CDR1 MGHRA and CDR2 YSYEKL. This CDR3 contains 16 residues. V was clipped by 0 bases and J by 6 bases, with 16 bases between them. CDR3 sequence (DNA): TGCGCCAGCAGCCAAGAGGGTAGGGGTCGTCGGGATACGCAGTATTTT. Residues: CASSQEGRGRRDTQYF.

The chain uses TRBV11-1 and TRBJ1-6; a possible D gene is TRBD1 (5 bases). V was pared by 5 bases and J by 10 bases, with 15 bases between. Germline V gene lookup returns CDR1 SGHAT and CDR2 FQDESV (reference sequence). The CDR3 is 14 residues long. The CDR3 region is CASSPSGGGSPLHF. The CDR3 region has the DNA TGTGCCAGCAGCCCTAGCGGGGGAGGCTCACCCCTCCACTTT.

This chain links TRBV6-1 with TRBJ1-2, with 7 nucleotides matching TRBD1. In germline, CDR1 is MNHNS, CDR2 SASEGT. The CDR3 extends over 14 amino acids. Trimming at V came to 4 bases and at J to 2 bases, leaving 4 bases not matched to a gene. The CDR3, as DNA: TGTGCCAGCAGTGGACAGGGAAGAAACTATGGCTACACCTTC. Amino acid sequence: CASSGQGRNYGYTF.

The chain links TRBV19 to TRBJ2-7, with D maybe TRBD1 (6 bases). The V end lost 0 bases, the J end lost 6 bases, and 15 bases lay between the germline ends. CDR1 and CDR2 (germline): LNHDA, SQIVND (reference sequence). The CDR3 has 15 residues. The DNA of the CDR3 is TGTGCCAGTAGTATAGACTATCAGGGACAACGCGAGCAGTACTTC. Residues: CASSIDYQGQREQYF.

This rearrangement joins TRBV7-9 to TRBJ2-1; D is perhaps TRBD1 (5 bases). Germline lookup yields CDR1 SEHNR and CDR2 FQNEAQ (reference sequence). This CDR3 region has 15 residues. The ends were cut back, 0 bases at V and 7 bases at J, with 13 bases in the middle. The CDR3 protein is CASSLALTGENEQFF. CDR3 sequence (DNA): TGTGCCAGCAGCTTAGCGCTTACAGGCGAAAATGAGCAGTTCTTC.